Presented here are 6 T cell receptor beta chains from one specimen sequenced in a study of metastatic and nonmetastatic thyroid tumors. Until they underwent thyroid surgery, no patient had received any treatment. TCRdb reprocessed the PCR reads via MiXCR. Found here are 43,000 or so clones, 3.5% to 5% of them singletons; the top ten hold 8% to 10%. Sequencing used blood. These receptor sequences come from a female donor with papillary thyroid cancer or a benign thyroid nodule (not recorded which). Some clones in this sample may be carry-over from other donors' samples.

This clone is labeled as medium-sized. V gene TRBV12-3 or TRBV12-4 combines with J gene TRBJ2-1, with 7 nucleotides matching TRBD1. The CDR3 spans 15 residues. The J segment lost 5 bases and the V segment lost 3 bases, leaving 7 bases of the junction unmatched. The DNA of the CDR3 is TGTGCCAGCAGTTTCGAGGGACAGCTTAACAATGAGCAGTTCTTC. As protein: CASSFEGQLNNEQFF.

This clone showed up just a few times. This rearrangement joins TRBV2 to TRBJ1-2; 7 positions match TRBD1. Trimming took 7 bases from V and 3 from J; bases not matched to a gene: 8. The germline V gene has CDR1 SNHLY and CDR2 FYNNEI. The CDR3 is made up of 14 amino acids. Written as DNA, the CDR3 is TGTGCCAGCATCCCGAACAGGGGTGACTATGGCTACACCTTC. Its translation is CASIPNRGDYGYTF. The whole variable domain, remainder taken from reference TRBV2 and TRBJ1-2, is EPEVTQTPSHQVTQMGQEVILRCVPISNHLYFYWYRQILGQKVEFLVSFYNNEISEKSEIFDDQFSVERPDGSNFTLKIRSTKLEDSAMYFCASIPNRGDYGYTFGSGTRLTVV.

The sample holds many counts of this clone. The gene calls are TRBV20-1 and TRBJ2-1; D may be TRBD1 or TRBD2 (6 bases each). Trimming took 7 bases from V and 1 from J, leaving 14 bases between them. Per the germline V gene, CDR1 is DFQATT and CDR2 is SNEGSKA (reference sequence). The CDR3 totals 14 residues. The CDR3 nucleotides read TGCAGTGTTGTGGGCGGGACATCCTACAATGAGCAGTTCTTC. Amino acids: CSVVGGTSYNEQFF.

In regard to this clone: A much larger clone is a single base away; this may be a read error. Other DNA sequences of this sample code for an identical CDR3. The chain links TRBV11-2 to TRBJ2-5, with D uncertain. This CDR3 is 11 amino acids long. Germline V gene sequence: CDR1 SGHAT, CDR2 FQNNGV. This CDR3 reads CASSFVETQYF. The CDR3 nucleotides read TGTGCCAGCAGCTTCGTGGAGACACAGTACTTC.

This clone was recorded many times. A read error is possible here, since a much larger clone lies one base away. The gene calls are TRBV5-1 and TRBJ2-2, with a possible D match to TRBD1 (6 bases). The germline V gene has CDR1 SGHRS and CDR2 YFSETQ. The CDR3 sequence is 19 residues long. Trimming took off 1 base at V and 3 bases at J, with 22 bases between the two ends. CDR3 in DNA: TGCGCCAGCAGCTTGACCTACGGACAGCTAACGGGATACACCGGGGAGCTGTTTTTT. Amino acids: CASSLTYGQLTGYTGELFF. Using reference TRBV5-1 and TRBJ2-2 for the parts outside the CDR3, the full variable domain is KAGVTQTPRYLIKTRGQQVTLSCSPISGHRSVSWYQQTPGQGLQFLFEYFSETQRNKGNFPGRFSGRQFSNSRSEMNVSTLELGDSALYLCASSLTYGQLTGYTGELFFGEGSRLTVL.

This clone was recorded many times. The V call is TRBV7-2, the J call TRBJ1-5; TRBD1 might be the D (5 bases). CDR3 size: 13 residues. The germline V gene encodes CDR1 SGHTA and CDR2 FQGNSA. Trimming removed 5 bases at V and 3 bases at J, with 8 bases between. The CDR3: CASSRQNNQPQHF. The CDR3 DNA reads TGTGCCAGCAGCCGACAGAACAATCAGCCCCAGCATTTT.